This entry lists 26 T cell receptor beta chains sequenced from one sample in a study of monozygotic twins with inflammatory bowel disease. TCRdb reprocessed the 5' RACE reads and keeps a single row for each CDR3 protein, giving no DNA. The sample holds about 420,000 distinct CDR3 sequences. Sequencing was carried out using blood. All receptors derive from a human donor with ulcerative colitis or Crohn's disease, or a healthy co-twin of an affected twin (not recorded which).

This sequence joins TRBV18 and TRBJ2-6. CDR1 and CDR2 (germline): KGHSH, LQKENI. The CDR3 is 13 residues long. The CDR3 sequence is CASSPSAANVLTF.

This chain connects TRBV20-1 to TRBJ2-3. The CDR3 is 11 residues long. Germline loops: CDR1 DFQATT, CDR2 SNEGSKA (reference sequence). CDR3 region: CSATLADTQYF.

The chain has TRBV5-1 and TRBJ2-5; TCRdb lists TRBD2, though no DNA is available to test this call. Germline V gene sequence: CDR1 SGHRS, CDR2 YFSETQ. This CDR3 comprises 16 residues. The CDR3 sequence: CASSDTSGHSQETQYF.

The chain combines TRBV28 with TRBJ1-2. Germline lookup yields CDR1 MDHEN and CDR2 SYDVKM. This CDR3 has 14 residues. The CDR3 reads CASSLLGGLYGYTF.

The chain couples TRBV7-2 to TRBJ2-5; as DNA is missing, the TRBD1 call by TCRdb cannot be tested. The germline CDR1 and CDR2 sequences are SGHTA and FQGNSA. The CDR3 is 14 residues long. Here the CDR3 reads CASRGTGGPLPQYF.

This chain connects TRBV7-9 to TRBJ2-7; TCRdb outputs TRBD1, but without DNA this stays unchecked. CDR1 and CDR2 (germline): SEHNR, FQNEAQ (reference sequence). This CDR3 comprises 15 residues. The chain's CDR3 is CASSTDRDGSYEQYF.

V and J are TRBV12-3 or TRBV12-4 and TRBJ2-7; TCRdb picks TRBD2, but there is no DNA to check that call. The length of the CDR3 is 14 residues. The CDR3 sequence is CASSPQGTGHEQYF.

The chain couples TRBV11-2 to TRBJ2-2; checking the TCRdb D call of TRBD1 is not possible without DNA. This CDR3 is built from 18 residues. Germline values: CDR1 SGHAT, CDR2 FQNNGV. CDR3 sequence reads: CASSPKRTGHDNTGELFF.

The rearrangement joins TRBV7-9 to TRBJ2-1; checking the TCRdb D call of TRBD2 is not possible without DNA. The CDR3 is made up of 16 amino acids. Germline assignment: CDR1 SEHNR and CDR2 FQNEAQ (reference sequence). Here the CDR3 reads CASSFNSGGSYNEQFF.

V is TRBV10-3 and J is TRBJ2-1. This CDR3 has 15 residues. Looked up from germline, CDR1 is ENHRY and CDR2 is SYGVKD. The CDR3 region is CASMSTGGSYNEQFF.

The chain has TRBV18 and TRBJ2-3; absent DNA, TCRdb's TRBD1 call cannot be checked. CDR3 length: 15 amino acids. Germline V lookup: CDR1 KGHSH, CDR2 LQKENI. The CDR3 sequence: CASSRANRSTDTQYF.

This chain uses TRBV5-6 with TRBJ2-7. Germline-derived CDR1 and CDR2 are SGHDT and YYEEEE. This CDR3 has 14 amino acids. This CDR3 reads CASSLHGVSYEQYF.

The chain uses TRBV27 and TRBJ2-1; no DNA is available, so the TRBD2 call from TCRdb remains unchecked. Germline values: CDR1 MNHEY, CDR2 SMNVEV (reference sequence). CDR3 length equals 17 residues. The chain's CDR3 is CASRSVGGPPVRNEQFF.

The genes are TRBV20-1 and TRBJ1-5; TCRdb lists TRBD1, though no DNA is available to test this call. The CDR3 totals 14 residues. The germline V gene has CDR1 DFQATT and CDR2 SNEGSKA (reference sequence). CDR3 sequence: CSASQGVVNQPQHF.

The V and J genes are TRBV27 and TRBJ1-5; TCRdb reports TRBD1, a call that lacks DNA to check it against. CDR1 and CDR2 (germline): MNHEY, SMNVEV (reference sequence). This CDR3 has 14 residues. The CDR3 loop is CASSAGQNNQPQHF.

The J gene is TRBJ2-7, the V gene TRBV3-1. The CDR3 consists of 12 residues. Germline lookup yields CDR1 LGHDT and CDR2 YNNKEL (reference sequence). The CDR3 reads CASSQNGVEQYF.

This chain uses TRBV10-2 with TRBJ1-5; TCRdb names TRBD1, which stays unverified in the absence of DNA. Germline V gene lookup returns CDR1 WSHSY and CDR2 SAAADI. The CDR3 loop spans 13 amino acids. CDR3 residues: CASSESGGRPQHF.

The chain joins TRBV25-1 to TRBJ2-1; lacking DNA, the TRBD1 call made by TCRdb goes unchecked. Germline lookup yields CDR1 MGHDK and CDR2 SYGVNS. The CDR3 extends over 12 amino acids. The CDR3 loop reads CASGLTLIEQFF.

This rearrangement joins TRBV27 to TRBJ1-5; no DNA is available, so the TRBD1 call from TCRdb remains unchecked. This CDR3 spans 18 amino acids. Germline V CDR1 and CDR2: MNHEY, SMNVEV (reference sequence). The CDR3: CASSARDSLFDGNQPQHF.

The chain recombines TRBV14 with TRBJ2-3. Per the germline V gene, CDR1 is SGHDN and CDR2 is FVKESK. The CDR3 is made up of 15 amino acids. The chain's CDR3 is CASSRQSGGTDTQYF.

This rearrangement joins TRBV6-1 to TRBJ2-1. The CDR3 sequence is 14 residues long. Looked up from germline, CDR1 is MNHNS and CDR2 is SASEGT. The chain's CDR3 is CASKPASSYNEQFF.

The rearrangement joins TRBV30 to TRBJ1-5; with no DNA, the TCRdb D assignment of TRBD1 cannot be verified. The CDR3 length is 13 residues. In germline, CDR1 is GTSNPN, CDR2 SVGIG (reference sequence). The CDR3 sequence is CAWNEGGEQPQHF.

This CDR3 reads CASSQDNNSPLHF. The chain joins TRBV5-6 to TRBJ1-6. The CDR3 contains 13 residues. The germline V gene has CDR1 SGHDT and CDR2 YYEEEE.

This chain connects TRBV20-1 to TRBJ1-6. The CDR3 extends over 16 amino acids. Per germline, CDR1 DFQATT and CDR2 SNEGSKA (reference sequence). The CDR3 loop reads CSARDLRLPYNSPLHF.

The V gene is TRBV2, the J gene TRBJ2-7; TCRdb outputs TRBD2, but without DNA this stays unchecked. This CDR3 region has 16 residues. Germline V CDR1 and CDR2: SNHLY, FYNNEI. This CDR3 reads CASRGFPGTSGYEQYF.

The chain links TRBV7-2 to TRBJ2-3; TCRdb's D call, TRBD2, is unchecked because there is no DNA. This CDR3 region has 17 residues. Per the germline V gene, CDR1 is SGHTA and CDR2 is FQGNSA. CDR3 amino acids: CASSYTGLAGVTDTQYF.